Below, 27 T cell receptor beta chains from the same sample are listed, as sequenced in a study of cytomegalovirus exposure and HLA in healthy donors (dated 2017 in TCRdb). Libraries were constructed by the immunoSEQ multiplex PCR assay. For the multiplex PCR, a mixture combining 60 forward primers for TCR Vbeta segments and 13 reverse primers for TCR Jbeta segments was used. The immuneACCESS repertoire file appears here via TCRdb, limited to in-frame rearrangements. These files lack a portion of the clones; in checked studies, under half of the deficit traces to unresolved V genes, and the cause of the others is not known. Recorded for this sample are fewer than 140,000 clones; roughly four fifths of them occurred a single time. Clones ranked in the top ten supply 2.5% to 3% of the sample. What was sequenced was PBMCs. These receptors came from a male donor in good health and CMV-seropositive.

The DNA of the CDR3 is TGCAGCGTTACAGGCCCCGGCACCGGGGAGCTGTTTTTT. It specifies CSVTGPGTGELFF. V and J are TRBV29-1 and TRBJ2-2, with D perhaps matching TRBD1 (5 bases). The CDR3 sequence is 13 residues long. Germline-derived CDR1 and CDR2 are SQVTM and ANQGSEA. Trimming shortened V by 5 bases and J by 4 bases, and 11 bases separated the two germline ends.

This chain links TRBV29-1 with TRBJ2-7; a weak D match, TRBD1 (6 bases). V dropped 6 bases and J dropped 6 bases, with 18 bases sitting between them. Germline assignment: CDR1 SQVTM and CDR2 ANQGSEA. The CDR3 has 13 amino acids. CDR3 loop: CSVGQPEWGEQYF. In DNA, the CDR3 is TGCAGCGTAGGACAGCCGGAATGGGGCGAGCAGTACTTC.

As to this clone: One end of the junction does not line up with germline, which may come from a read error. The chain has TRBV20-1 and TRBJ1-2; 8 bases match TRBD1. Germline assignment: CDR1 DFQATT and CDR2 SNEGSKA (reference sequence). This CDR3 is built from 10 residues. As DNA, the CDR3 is TGCAGTGCTACTGGGACAGGAAATTACTTC. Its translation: CSATGTGNYF.

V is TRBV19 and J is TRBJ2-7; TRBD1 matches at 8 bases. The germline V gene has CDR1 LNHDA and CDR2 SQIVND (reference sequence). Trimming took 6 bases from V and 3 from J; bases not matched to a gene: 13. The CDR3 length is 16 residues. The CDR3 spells CASSSSTGTGYYEQYF. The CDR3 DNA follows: TGTGCCAGTAGCTCCTCAACCGGGACAGGATACTACGAGCAGTACTTC.

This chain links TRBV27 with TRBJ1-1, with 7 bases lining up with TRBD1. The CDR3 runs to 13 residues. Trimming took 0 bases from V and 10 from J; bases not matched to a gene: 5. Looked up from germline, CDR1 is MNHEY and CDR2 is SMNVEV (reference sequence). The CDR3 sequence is CASSLSRAGGAFF. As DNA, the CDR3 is TGTGCCAGCAGTTTATCGAGGGCAGGGGGAGCTTTCTTT.

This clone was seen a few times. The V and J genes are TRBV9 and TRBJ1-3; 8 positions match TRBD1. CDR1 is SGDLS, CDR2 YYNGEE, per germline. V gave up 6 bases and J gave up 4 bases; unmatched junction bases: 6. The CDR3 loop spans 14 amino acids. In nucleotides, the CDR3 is TGTGCCAGCACCAGGACAGGGCAAGGAAACACCATATATTTT. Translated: CASTRTGQGNTIYF. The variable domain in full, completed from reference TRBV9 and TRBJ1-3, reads DSGVTQTPKHLITATGQRVTLRCSPRSGDLSVYWYQQSLDQGLQFLIQYYNGEERAKGNILERFSAQQFPDLHSELNLSSLELGDSALYFCASTRTGQGNTIYFGEGSWLTVV.

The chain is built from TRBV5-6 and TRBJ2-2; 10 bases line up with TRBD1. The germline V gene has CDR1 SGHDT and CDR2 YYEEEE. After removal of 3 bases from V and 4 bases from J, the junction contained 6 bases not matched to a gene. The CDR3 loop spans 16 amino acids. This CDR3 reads CASSSRTGGGTGELFF. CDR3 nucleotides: TGTGCCAGCAGCTCTCGGACAGGGGGAGGCACCGGGGAGCTGTTTTTT.

CDR3 region: CASSFEVAGADTQYF. The CDR3 DNA reads as TGCGCCAGCAGCTTTGAGGTAGCGGGAGCAGATACGCAGTATTTT. The gene calls are TRBV5-1 and TRBJ2-3, with 9 bases that match TRBD2. The CDR3 extends over 15 amino acids. The germline V gene has CDR1 SGHRS and CDR2 YFSETQ. Trimming cost V 2 bases and J 4 bases; bases outside gene matches: 5.

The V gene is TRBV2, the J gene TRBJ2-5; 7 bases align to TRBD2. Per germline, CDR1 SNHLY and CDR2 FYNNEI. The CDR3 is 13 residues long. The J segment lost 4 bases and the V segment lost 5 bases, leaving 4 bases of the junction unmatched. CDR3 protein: CASSFLAGETQYF. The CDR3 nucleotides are TGTGCCAGCAGTTTCTTAGCGGGAGAGACCCAGTACTTC.

The CDR3 spells CASSYSSGTAGYTF. CDR3 DNA sequence: TGTGCCAGCAGTTACTCGAGCGGGACCGCTGGCTACACCTTC. The chain uses TRBV6-5 and TRBJ1-2; D possibly corresponds to TRBD1 (5 bases). The CDR3 extends over 14 amino acids. Per the germline V gene, CDR1 is MNHEY and CDR2 is SVGAGI. Trimming left V 0 bases short and J 7 bases short, with 12 bases between.

The CDR3 region has the DNA TGTGCCAGCAGTTTAAGCCTACCCTACGAGCAGTACTTC. Translated: CASSLSLPYEQYF. The chain is built from TRBV27 and TRBJ2-7; no reliable D call. V lost 2 bases and J 2 bases, leaving 7 bases between the germline ends. CDR3 length equals 13 residues. Germline CDR1 MNHEY, CDR2 SMNVEV (reference sequence).

The CDR3 loop is CASSLRRSGVGETQYF. In nucleotides, the CDR3 is TGTGCCAGCAGCTTAAGGCGGTCGGGGGTAGGGGAGACCCAGTACTTC. This chain joins TRBV7-2 and TRBJ2-5, with TRBD2 as a possible D gene (6 bases). The CDR3 is 16 amino acids. V was pared by 2 bases and J by 5 bases, with 18 bases between. Germline-derived CDR1 and CDR2 are SGHTA and FQGNSA.

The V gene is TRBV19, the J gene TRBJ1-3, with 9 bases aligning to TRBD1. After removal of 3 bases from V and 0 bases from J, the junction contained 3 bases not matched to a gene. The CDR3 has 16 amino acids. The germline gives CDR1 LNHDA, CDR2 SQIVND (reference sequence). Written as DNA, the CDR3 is TGTGCCAGTAGTATGGACAGGGGATACTCTGGAAACACCATATATTTT. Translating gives CASSMDRGYSGNTIYF. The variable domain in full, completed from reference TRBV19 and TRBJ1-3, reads DGGITQSPKYLFRKEGQNVTLSCEQNLNHDAMYWYRQDPGQGLRLIYYSQIVNDFQKGDIAEGYSVSREKKESFPLTVTSAQKNPTAFYLCASSMDRGYSGNTIYFGEGSWLTVV.

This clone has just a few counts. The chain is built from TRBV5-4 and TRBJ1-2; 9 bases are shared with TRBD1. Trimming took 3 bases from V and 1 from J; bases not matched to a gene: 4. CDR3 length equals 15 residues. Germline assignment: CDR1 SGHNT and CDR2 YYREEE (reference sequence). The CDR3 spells CASSSTGGLNYGYTF. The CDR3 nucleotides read TGTGCCAGCAGCTCAACAGGGGGCCTTAACTATGGCTACACCTTC.

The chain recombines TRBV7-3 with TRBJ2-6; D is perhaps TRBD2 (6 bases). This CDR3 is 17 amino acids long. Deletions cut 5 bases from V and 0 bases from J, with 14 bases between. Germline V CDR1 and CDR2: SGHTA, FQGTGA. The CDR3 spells CASSLSSGVSGANVLTF. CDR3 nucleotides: TGTGCCAGCAGCCTTTCATCGGGGGTCTCTGGGGCCAACGTCCTGACTTTC.

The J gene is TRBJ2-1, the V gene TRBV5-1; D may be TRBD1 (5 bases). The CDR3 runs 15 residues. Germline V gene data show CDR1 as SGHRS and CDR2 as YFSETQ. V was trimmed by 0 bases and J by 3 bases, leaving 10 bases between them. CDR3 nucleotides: TGCGCCAGCAGCTTGGGGGGAAGGGGCTACAATGAGCAGTTCTTC. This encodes CASSLGGRGYNEQFF.

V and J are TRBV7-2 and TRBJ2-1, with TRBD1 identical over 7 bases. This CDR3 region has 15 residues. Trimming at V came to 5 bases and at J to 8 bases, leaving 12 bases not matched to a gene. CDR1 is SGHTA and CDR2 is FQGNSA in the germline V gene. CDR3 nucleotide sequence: TGTGCCAGCAGCCCCTCCAGACAGGGTGCGGATGAGCAGTTCTTC. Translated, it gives CASSPSRQGADEQFF.

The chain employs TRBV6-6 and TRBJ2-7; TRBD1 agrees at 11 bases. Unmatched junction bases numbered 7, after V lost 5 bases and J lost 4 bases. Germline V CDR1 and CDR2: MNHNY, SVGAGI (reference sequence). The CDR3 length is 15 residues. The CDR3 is CASSLRTGGEYEQYF. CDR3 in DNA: TGTGCCAGCAGTCTAAGGACAGGGGGCGAGTACGAGCAGTACTTC.

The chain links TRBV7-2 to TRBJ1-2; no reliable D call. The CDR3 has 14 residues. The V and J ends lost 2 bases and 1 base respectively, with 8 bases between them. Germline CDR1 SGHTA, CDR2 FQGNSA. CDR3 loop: CASSLLGLNYGYTF. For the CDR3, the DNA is TGTGCCAGCAGCTTACTTGGCCTTAACTATGGCTACACCTTC.

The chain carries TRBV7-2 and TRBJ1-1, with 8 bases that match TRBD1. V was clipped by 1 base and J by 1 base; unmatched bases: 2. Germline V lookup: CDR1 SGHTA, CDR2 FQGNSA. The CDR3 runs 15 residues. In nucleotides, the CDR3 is TGTGCCAGCAGCTTAGTAGGACAGGGGAACACTGAAGCTTTCTTT. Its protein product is CASSLVGQGNTEAFF.

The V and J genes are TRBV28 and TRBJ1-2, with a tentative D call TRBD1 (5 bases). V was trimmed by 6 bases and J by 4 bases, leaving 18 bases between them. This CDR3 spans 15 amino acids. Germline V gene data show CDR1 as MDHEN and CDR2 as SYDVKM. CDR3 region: CASSLTDDRAYGYTF. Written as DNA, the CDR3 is TGTGCCAGCAGCCTCACCGACGACAGAGCCTATGGCTACACCTTC.

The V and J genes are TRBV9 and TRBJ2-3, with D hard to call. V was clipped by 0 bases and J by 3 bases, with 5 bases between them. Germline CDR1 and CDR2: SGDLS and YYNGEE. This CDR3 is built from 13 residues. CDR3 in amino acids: CASSVGATDTQYF. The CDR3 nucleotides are TGTGCCAGCAGCGTAGGAGCGACAGATACGCAGTATTTT.

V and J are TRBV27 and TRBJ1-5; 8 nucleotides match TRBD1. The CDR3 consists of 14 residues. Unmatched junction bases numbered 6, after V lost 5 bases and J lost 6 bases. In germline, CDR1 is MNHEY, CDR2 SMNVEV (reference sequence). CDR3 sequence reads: CASSKRTGTQPQHF. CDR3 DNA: TGTGCCAGCAGTAAACGGACAGGGACTCAGCCCCAGCATTTT.

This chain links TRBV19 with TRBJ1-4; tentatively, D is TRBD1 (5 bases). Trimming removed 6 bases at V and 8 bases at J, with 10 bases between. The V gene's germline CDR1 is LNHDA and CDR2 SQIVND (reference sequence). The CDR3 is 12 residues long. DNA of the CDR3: TGTGCCAGTAGCAGGGCAGGGGAAAAACTGTTTTTT. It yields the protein CASSRAGEKLFF.

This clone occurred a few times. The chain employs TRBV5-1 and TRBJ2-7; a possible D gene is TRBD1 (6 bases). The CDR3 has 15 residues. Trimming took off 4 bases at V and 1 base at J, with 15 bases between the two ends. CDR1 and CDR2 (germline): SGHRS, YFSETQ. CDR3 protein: CASSPLTQGSYEQYF. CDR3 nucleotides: TGCGCCAGCAGCCCCCTCACACAGGGTTCCTACGAGCAGTACTTC.

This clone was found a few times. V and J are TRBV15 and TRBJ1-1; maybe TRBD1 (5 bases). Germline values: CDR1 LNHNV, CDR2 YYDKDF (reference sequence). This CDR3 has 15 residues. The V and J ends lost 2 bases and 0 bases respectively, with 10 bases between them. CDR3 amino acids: CATSRPGHMNTEAFF. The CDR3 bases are TGTGCCACCAGCAGACCCGGACACATGAACACTGAAGCTTTCTTT.

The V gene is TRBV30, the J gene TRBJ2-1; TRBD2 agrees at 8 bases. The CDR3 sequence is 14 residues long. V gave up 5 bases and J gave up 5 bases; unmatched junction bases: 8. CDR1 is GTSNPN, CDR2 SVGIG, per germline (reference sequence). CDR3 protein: CAWALLGRDNEQFF. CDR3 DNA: TGTGCCTGGGCTCTACTCGGGAGGGACAATGAGCAGTTCTTC.